A selection of T cell receptor beta chains follows, all from one sample in a study of shared clonotypes between healthy human individuals. Using immunoSEQ multiplex PCR, the repertoire was profiled, and TCRdb retains in-frame clones only, with some absent. Here the sample spans about 2.1 million clones, over 85% being singletons. The sequencing input was naive CD8+ T cells from PBMCs. These receptors were taken from a man between 18 and 35 years old in good health. Some clones in this sample may be carry-over from other donors' samples. Both conserved end residues are part of each CDR3. D genes are given only for firm matches. Expanded clones are given a class, and other clones once, few, many or no size at all.

V	J	size	D	DNA	CDR3
TRBV27	TRBJ2-1	-	-	TGTGCCAGCAGTTGGGCGGGTTACAATGAGCAGTTCTTC	CASSWAGYNEQFF
TRBV6-5	TRBJ1-5	-	TRBD1	TGTGCCAGCAGCCCGGGACAGATCCGCAATCAGCCCCAGCATTTT	CASSPGQIRNQPQHF
TRBV13	TRBJ2-7	-	-	TGTGCCAGCAGCTATCTGGGGGGCGAGCAGTACTTC	CASSYLGGEQYF
TRBV28	TRBJ1-2	-	-	TGTGCCAGCAGTTTACCAAACTATGGCTACACCTTC	CASSLPNYGYTF
TRBV28	TRBJ1-1	-	-	TGTGCCAGCAGTCCCACTCGGGCCCCACCTGAAGCTTTCTTT	CASSPTRAPPEAFF
TRBV19	TRBJ2-1	-	-	TGTGCCAGTAGTATTAAGCGGTACAATGAGCAGTTCTTC	CASSIKRYNEQFF
TRBV27	TRBJ1-1	-	-	TGTGCCAGCTATGACCTTGTGGATGAAGCTTTCTTT	CASYDLVDEAFF
TRBV13	TRBJ2-3	-	TRBD1	TGTGCCAGCAGCAACCGGGGACAGGGGTATACGCAGTATTTT	CASSNRGQGYTQYF
TRBV10-2	TRBJ2-3	-	-	TGCGCCAGCAAGGGCTCTTCTAGCACAGATACGCAGTATTTT	CASKGSSSTDTQYF
TRBV5-1	TRBJ2-3	-	TRBD2	TGCGCCAGCAGCTTGGCGGGAGGGCCAGATACGCAGTATTTT	CASSLAGGPDTQYF
TRBV27	TRBJ2-2	-	-	TGTGCCAGCAGACCTCGGGGGGCGCCGGCCGGGGAGCTGTTTTTT	CASRPRGAPAGELFF
TRBV6-5	TRBJ2-5	-	TRBD2	TGTGCCAGCAGTTATCTAGCGGAGCGGAGAGAGACCCAGTACTTC	CASSYLAERRETQYF
TRBV9	TRBJ2-1	once	TRBD2	TGTGCCAGCAGCCCCTACCCCCTAGCGGGAGCCTACAATGAGCAGTTCTTC	CASSPYPLAGAYNEQFF
TRBV7-9	TRBJ2-5	-	TRBD2	TGTGCCAGCACCCCGGGGACTAGCGGGGGGGAGACCCAGTACTTC	CASTPGTSGGETQYF
TRBV28	TRBJ2-5	once	-	TGTGCCAGCAGTTCGGGCATAGGGGAGAGCCAGACCCAGTACTTC	CASSSGIGESQTQYF
TRBV6-5	TRBJ2-1	-	-	TGTGCCAGCAGTTACGGGCAGGGCTCCTACAATGAGCAGTTCTTC	CASSYGQGSYNEQFF
TRBV19	TRBJ2-2	-	-	TGTGCCAGTAGTATTCTGGGTACCGGGGAGCTGTTTTTT	CASSILGTGELFF
TRBV5-1	TRBJ2-2	-	-	TGCGCCAGCAGCTTGCGCGAAAAATCTCCCTATGCGAACACCGGGGAGCTGTTTTTT	CASSLREKSPYANTGELFF
TRBV4-2	TRBJ1-4	-	TRBD1	TGTGCCAGCAGCCGCCGGGACAGGGCTGATGAAAAACTGTTTTTT	CASSRRDRADEKLFF
TRBV28	TRBJ2-1	-	TRBD1	TGTGCCAGCAGCCAACCATCATCGGGACAGCCAATTGATGAGCAGTTCTTC	CASSQPSSGQPIDEQFF
TRBV28	TRBJ2-3	-	-	TGTGCCAGCAGTTTATATCCCAGGGTCGTTGAAGATACGCAGTATTTT	CASSLYPRVVEDTQYF
TRBV4-1	TRBJ1-2	-	TRBD1	TGCGCCAGCAGCCCCCAGACAGGGGGGACCGCTAACTATGGCTACACCTTC	CASSPQTGGTANYGYTF
TRBV6-5	TRBJ2-5	once	-	TGTGCCAGCAGTTACTCGAGAACGGAACAAGAGACCCAGTACTTC	CASSYSRTEQETQYF
TRBV27	TRBJ1-5	few	-	TGTGCCAGCAGTTTTGTAGGGGACAATCAGCCCCAGCATTTT	CASSFVGDNQPQHF
TRBV30	TRBJ1-1	-	-	TGTGCCTGGAGTGTAGGGGGATTAACTGAAGCTTTCTTT	CAWSVGGLTEAFF
TRBV9	TRBJ2-7	-	TRBD2	TGTGCCAGCAGCGTAGCAGCGGGAGGTGGCTTCTACGAGCAGTACTTC	CASSVAAGGGFYEQYF
TRBV9	TRBJ2-1	-	-	TGTGCCAGCAGCCCTTACGGGGCTTACAATGAGCAGTTCTTC	CASSPYGAYNEQFF
TRBV7-9	TRBJ1-2	-	-	TGTGCCAGCGCCAAGGAAAGGGTCTATGGCTACACCTTC	CASAKERVYGYTF
TRBV9	TRBJ1-1	-	-	TGTGCCAGCAGCGTAGGCTCTCTGACTGAAGCTTTCTTT	CASSVGSLTEAFF
TRBV6-1	TRBJ1-5	-	TRBD1	TGTGCCAGCAGACTTCGGACAGGGGGAAATCAGCCCCAGCATTTT	CASRLRTGGNQPQHF
TRBV28	TRBJ2-3	-	TRBD2	TGTGCCAGCAGTCCCGCATGGCGGGAGAGCACAGATACGCAGTATTTT	CASSPAWRESTDTQYF
TRBV9	TRBJ2-2	few	-	TGTGCCAGCAGCGTAAAAAATTCGGGCGGGGAGCTGTTTTTT	CASSVKNSGGELFF
TRBV30	TRBJ1-5	few	-	TGTGCCTGGAGCCCTCGGAGCCGGGCCCCCGAAGGCAATCAGCCCCAGCATTTT	CAWSPRSRAPEGNQPQHF
TRBV29-1	TRBJ1-2	-	-	TGCAGCGTACAAAAGGGGGACTCGAGGCATGGCTACACCTTC	CSVQKGDSRHGYTF
TRBV18	TRBJ2-7	-	-	TGTGCCAGCTCACCACTGGAAACGTCGAGCTACGAGCAGTACTTC	CASSPLETSSYEQYF